The 13 T cell receptor beta chains below come from one sample, sequenced in a study of CD8+CD57+ T cells in acquired aplastic anemia (dated by TCRdb to the late 2010s). Sequencing took place on an Illumina HiSeq 2000. Genomic DNA served as template for TCR beta VDJ combination and CDR3 sequence profiling. TCRdb passed the public sequencing reads through fastp at Q25 and MiXCR, retaining productive beta sequences. Every entry covers one CDR3 protein and lists the most common genes and DNA from its rows. For this sample the table gives approximately 170,000 distinct CDR3 sequences, of which 54% were detected only once. Roughly 15% of the sample lies in the top ten. The specimen sequenced was sorted CD4+, CD8+, or CD8+CD57+ T cells (not recorded which) from PBMCs. The receptors were gathered from a human donor in good health, serving as a control.

This clonotype has at least ten counts. The rearrangement links TRBV20-1 to TRBJ2-3; TRBD2 matches 8 bases. With V trimmed by 5 bases and J by 3 bases, 7 bases remained unmatched. The germline V gene has CDR1 DFQATT and CDR2 SNEGSKA (reference sequence). The CDR3 runs to 14 residues. The CDR3 is CSARTSIGTDTQYF. In nucleotides, the CDR3 is TGCAGTGCTCGGACTAGCATTGGGACAGATACGCAGTATTTT.

V gene TRBV5-4 combines with J gene TRBJ2-1; D gene ambiguous. The V gene lost 0 bases and the J gene lost 2 bases, with 12 bases spanning the gap. The length of the CDR3 is 16 residues. Germline loops: CDR1 SGHNT, CDR2 YYREEE (reference sequence). CDR3 in amino acids: CASSLEGPNTYNEQFF. The CDR3 bases are TGTGCCAGCAGCTTGGAAGGCCCGAACACCTACAATGAGCAGTTCTTC.

V and J are TRBV6-2 or TRBV6-3 and TRBJ2-3; 7 nucleotides agree with TRBD1. The trim removed 7 bases at V and 6 bases at J, leaving 7 bases unmatched. The germline gives CDR1 MNHEY, CDR2 SVGEGT. This CDR3 contains 13 residues. In DNA, the CDR3 is TGTGCCAGCAAAAACAGGGGTCCGGATACGCAGTATTTT. As protein: CASKNRGPDTQYF.

This clonotype was recorded once. The chain has TRBV9 and TRBJ1-2, with D unresolved. V was trimmed by 5 bases and J by 7 bases, leaving 15 bases between them. Germline V gives CDR1 SGDLS, CDR2 YYNGEE. The CDR3 totals 13 residues. In DNA, the CDR3 is TGTGCCAGCAGTTCAAGGACCCTAGGTGGCTACACCTTC. Translating it yields CASSSRTLGGYTF. The whole variable domain, filled in from reference TRBV9 and TRBJ1-2, reads DSGVTQTPKHLITATGQRVTLRCSPRSGDLSVYWYQQSLDQGLQFLIQYYNGEERAKGNILERFSAQQFPDLHSELNLSSLELGDSALYFCASSSRTLGGYTFGSGTRLTVV.

This clonotype has a count of ten or more. V and J are TRBV6-6 and TRBJ1-5; 9 bases are shared with TRBD1. The trim removed 6 bases at V and 7 bases at J, leaving 7 bases unmatched. CDR3 length equals 14 residues. Germline V gene data show CDR1 as MNHNY and CDR2 as SVGAGI (reference sequence). CDR3 protein: CASRDTGGRQPQHF. CDR3 bases: TGTGCCAGCAGGGACACAGGGGGCCGGCAGCCCCAGCATTTT.

The CDR3 region has the DNA TGTGCCAGCAGCTTAGGCGGACAGGGTGCCGAGCAGTACTTC. Residues: CASSLGGQGAEQYF. The rearrangement joins TRBV7-9 to TRBJ2-7, with 8 nucleotides matching TRBD1. The CDR3 extends over 14 amino acids. Germline CDR1 is SEHNR and CDR2 is FQNEAQ (reference sequence). V dropped 1 base and J dropped 6; count of bases not matched to a gene: 5.

V usage is TRBV2 and J usage is TRBJ2-7; D remains ambiguous. This CDR3 spans 12 amino acids. Germline-derived CDR1 and CDR2 are SNHLY and FYNNEI. DNA of the CDR3: TGTGTCGTCCGGACCCCCACCTACGAGCAGTACTTC. Residues: CVVRTPTYEQYF. The complete variable domain, with remaining parts taken from reference TRBV2 and TRBJ2-7, reads EPEVTQTPSHQVTQMGQEVILRCVPISNHLYFYWYRQILGQKVEFLVSFYNNEISEKSEIFDDQFSVERPDGSNFTLKIRSTKLEDSAMYFCVVRTPTYEQYFGPGTRLTVT.

This sequence joins TRBV5-6 and TRBJ1-6, with a tentative D call TRBD1 (5 bases). Trimming shortened V by 2 bases and J by 7 bases, and 16 bases separated the two germline ends. Germline V CDR1 and CDR2: SGHDT, YYEEEE. The length of the CDR3 is 16 residues. The chain's CDR3 is CASSLSGTGGNSPLHF. DNA for the CDR3: TGTGCCAGCAGCTTATCAGGGACGGGGGGGAATTCACCCCTCCACTTT.

The chain has TRBV2 and TRBJ1-1, with D maybe TRBD1 (5 bases). The CDR3 consists of 16 residues. V shed 1 base and J shed 5 bases, with 17 bases lying between them. Germline loops: CDR1 SNHLY, CDR2 FYNNEI. The CDR3 loop reads CASSEDGRGGWTEAFF. The CDR3, as DNA: TGTGCCAGCAGTGAAGATGGCCGTGGGGGATGGACTGAAGCTTTCTTT.

This clonotype showed up many times. J is TRBJ2-5 and V is TRBV6-5, with TRBD2 identical over 14 bases. This CDR3 is built from 17 residues. The V and J ends lost 2 bases and 1 base, in that order; junction bases with no gene match: 3. Germline CDR1 and CDR2: MNHEY and SVGAGI. The CDR3 reads CASSYGLAGGAQETQYF. The CDR3 DNA follows: TGTGCCAGCAGTTACGGACTAGCGGGGGGCGCCCAAGAGACCCAGTACTTC.

This clonotype was counted many times. The chain joins TRBV6-5 to TRBJ1-5; D unclear. V lost 6 bases, J lost 3 bases, and 15 bases lay in between. Germline lookup yields CDR1 MNHEY and CDR2 SVGAGI. This CDR3 has 15 amino acids. The CDR3 nucleotides read TGTGCCAGCAGAGCCTCAGACGGAAACAATCAGCCCCAGCATTTT. Its translation is CASRASDGNNQPQHF.

The sample holds a few counts of this clonotype. The chain couples TRBV2 to TRBJ2-3, with 9 bases fitting TRBD2. Germline CDR1 and CDR2: SNHLY and FYNNEI. This CDR3 has 16 residues. J was trimmed by 4 bases and V by 10 bases; bases with no gene match: 15. CDR3 sequence (DNA): TGTGCCACCAGCGCCCTCGTAGCGGGAGCGCCAGATACGCAGTATTTT. Translated, it gives CATSALVAGAPDTQYF.

This clonotype was observed at least ten times. This chain connects TRBV5-1 to TRBJ2-7; the match to TRBD1 covers 7 bases. The CDR3 is 14 amino acids. The germline CDR1 and CDR2 sequences are SGHRS and YFSETQ. The J segment lost 6 bases and the V segment lost 2 bases, leaving 8 bases of the junction unmatched. The CDR3 region is CASSFGTASGEQYF. Here the CDR3 DNA reads TGCGCCAGCAGCTTCGGGACAGCATCGGGCGAGCAGTACTTC.